Presented here are 20 T cell receptor beta chains from one specimen sequenced in a study of beta chain features in type 1 diabetes. Study-wide results and limits: Shortening of TCRB CDR3s, moderate but significant, appeared in all four CD4+ subsets of Type 1 diabetes patients.

Expressed TCRB transcripts got sequenced, as all isolated RNA was reverse transcribed. The data were produced by immunoSEQ multiplex PCR, yet TCRdb's version contains in-frame clones alone and is incomplete. The top ten clones hold around 0.12% of a sample with over 600,000 clones, 9.5% to 15% of them seen once. These TCRs' antigens remain unknown. Input material: naive CD4+ T cells from blood. Receptors were obtained from a man aged 25 to 40 with type 1 diabetes.

This clone came up a few times. The V gene is TRBV7-9, the J gene TRBJ1-2; 7 nucleotides match TRBD1. CDR1 is SEHNR, CDR2 FQNEAQ, per germline (reference sequence). The V and J ends lost 5 bases and 8 bases, in that order; junction bases with no gene match: 8. The CDR3 length is 13 residues. CDR3 sequence reads: CASSPGQVLGYTF. The CDR3 coding sequence is TGTGCCAGCAGCCCCGGACAGGTTCTGGGCTACACCTTC. Together with reference TRBV7-9 and TRBJ1-2, the CDR3 gives the full variable domain: DTGVSQNPRHKITKRGQNVTFRCDPISEHNRLYWYRQTLGQGPEFLTYFQNEAQLEKSRLLSDRFSAERPKGSFSTLEIQRTEQGDSAMYLCASSPGQVLGYTFGSGTRLTVV.

The rearrangement uses TRBV28 and TRBJ2-7, with D perhaps TRBD1 (6 bases). CDR3 length: 13 amino acids. V was clipped by 3 bases and J by 2 bases, with 8 bases between them. The germline V gene has CDR1 MDHEN and CDR2 SYDVKM. In DNA, the CDR3 is TGTGCCAGCAGTTTCCAGGGGCCCTACGAGCAGTACTTC. This translates into CASSFQGPYEQYF. The variable domain in full, completed from reference TRBV28 and TRBJ2-7, reads DVKVTQSSRYLVKRTGEKVFLECVQDMDHENMFWYRQDPGLGLRLIYFSYDVKMKEKGDIPEGYSVSREKKERFSLILESASTNQTSMYLCASSFQGPYEQYFGPGTRLTVT.

The chain joins TRBV2 to TRBJ2-7; D possibly uses TRBD1 or TRBD2 (5 bases each). The length of the CDR3 is 12 residues. Germline loops: CDR1 SNHLY, CDR2 FYNNEI. V was pared by 5 bases and J by 7 bases, with 12 bases between. CDR3: CASSYGALEQYF. DNA of the CDR3: TGTGCCAGCAGTTACGGGGCCTTGGAGCAGTACTTC.

This clone was seen a few times. The same CDR3 is also encoded by other DNA sequences in this sample. The rearrangement uses TRBV30 and TRBJ1-5; 8 nucleotides line up with TRBD1. There are 13 residues in the CDR3. Germline V gene lookup returns CDR1 GTSNPN and CDR2 SVGIG (reference sequence). V lost 2 bases to trimming and J lost 4 bases; unmatched junction nucleotides: 1. The CDR3 bases are TGTGCCTGGAGTCGACAGGGGAATCAGCCCCAGCATTTT. This translates into CAWSRQGNQPQHF.

This clone was recorded a few times. This rearrangement joins TRBV5-6 to TRBJ1-4; D ambiguous. The CDR3 is 15 amino acids. The V and J ends lost 3 bases and 7 bases respectively, with 16 bases between them. Germline lookup yields CDR1 SGHDT and CDR2 YYEEEE. CDR3 nucleotides: TGTGCCAGCAGCTACGAGCAAGGGTTGGGTGAAAAACTGTTTTTT. It encodes CASSYEQGLGEKLFF.

The chain uses TRBV27 and TRBJ2-7, with 7 positions matching TRBD1. CDR3 length equals 14 residues. The trim removed 4 bases at V and 2 bases at J, leaving 5 bases unmatched. Germline V gene sequence: CDR1 MNHEY, CDR2 SMNVEV (reference sequence). The CDR3 nucleotides read TGTGCCAGCAGTTCTACAGGGGTGCCCTACGAGCAGTACTTC. Its protein product is CASSSTGVPYEQYF.

The CDR3 DNA reads as TGTGCCAGCCAGACAGTCTCCCAGGGGGAGCTGTTTTTT. Translated, it gives CASQTVSQGELFF. The V call is TRBV6-1, the J call TRBJ2-2; tentatively, D is TRBD1 (5 bases). The CDR3 spans 13 residues. The V end lost 8 bases, the J end lost 8 bases, and 15 bases lay between the germline ends. CDR1 MNHNS and CDR2 SASEGT come from the germline V gene.

This clone showed up just a few times. The J gene is TRBJ1-4, the V gene TRBV30; D ambiguous. Germline V gives CDR1 GTSNPN, CDR2 SVGIG (reference sequence). Between the trimmed V and J ends, which lost 2 bases and 13 bases, there was a span of 11 bases. The CDR3 sequence is 11 residues long. CDR3 residues: CAWSYMSVLFF. CDR3 nucleotide sequence: TGTGCCTGGAGTTACATGTCAGTACTGTTTTTT.

This clone was counted between two and nine times. The chain uses TRBV29-1 and TRBJ1-2; D uncertain. The CDR3 spans 13 residues. Germline assignment: CDR1 SQVTM and CDR2 ANQGSEA. The V and J ends lost 5 bases and 8 bases respectively, with 18 bases between them. The CDR3 spells CSVHQGLFEGYTF. Here the CDR3 DNA reads TGCAGCGTTCACCAAGGACTCTTTGAGGGCTACACCTTC.

The rearrangement joins TRBV30 to TRBJ1-2; no reliable D call. V lost 1 base to trimming and J lost 8 bases, with 11 bases between them. The CDR3 loop spans 12 amino acids. The germline V gene has CDR1 GTSNPN and CDR2 SVGIG (reference sequence). For the CDR3, the DNA is TGTGCCTGGAGTGGAATCGGCGGAGGCTACACCTTC. Protein: CAWSGIGGGYTF.

A few counts support this clone. The chain joins TRBV18 to TRBJ2-7; D might be TRBD1 (6 bases). The CDR3 has 14 amino acids. V was pared by 3 bases and J by 4 bases, with 13 bases between. Germline assignment: CDR1 KGHSH and CDR2 LQKENI. Written as DNA, the CDR3 is TGTGCCAGCTCACCTGAGGACAGCTCATACGAGCAGTACTTC. Encoded protein: CASSPEDSSYEQYF.

This clone has just a few counts. V gene TRBV28 combines with J gene TRBJ2-7; 7 positions agree with TRBD1. Trimming took 8 bases from V and 2 from J; bases not matched to a gene: 6. Per germline, CDR1 MDHEN and CDR2 SYDVKM. The CDR3 runs 13 residues. In nucleotides, the CDR3 is TGTGCCAGCCGGACAGGACGAACCTACGAGCAGTACTTC. The encoded protein is CASRTGRTYEQYF. Looking up the rest from reference TRBV28 and TRBJ2-7 gives the full variable domain: DVKVTQSSRYLVKRTGEKVFLECVQDMDHENMFWYRQDPGLGLRLIYFSYDVKMKEKGDIPEGYSVSREKKERFSLILESASTNQTSMYLCASRTGRTYEQYFGPGTRLTVT.

This CDR3 reads CASSLIQDYEQYF. CDR3 nucleotide sequence: TGTGCCAGCAGTTTAATCCAGGACTACGAGCAGTACTTC. The chain couples TRBV28 to TRBJ2-7, with D uncertain. V dropped 2 bases and J dropped 3 bases, with 8 bases sitting between them. Germline V gene data show CDR1 as MDHEN and CDR2 as SYDVKM. CDR3 length equals 13 residues. The full variable domain, its missing parts supplied by reference TRBV28 and TRBJ2-7, is DVKVTQSSRYLVKRTGEKVFLECVQDMDHENMFWYRQDPGLGLRLIYFSYDVKMKEKGDIPEGYSVSREKKERFSLILESASTNQTSMYLCASSLIQDYEQYFGPGTRLTVT.

A note on this clone: Additional DNA sequences in this sample encode the identical CDR3. The rearrangement joins TRBV29-1 to TRBJ2-1; D is unresolved. The CDR3 totals 12 residues. Trimming shortened V by 4 bases and J by 1 base, and 5 bases separated the two germline ends. CDR1 SQVTM and CDR2 ANQGSEA come from the germline V gene. The CDR3 region is CSVGGSYNEQFF. CDR3 in DNA: TGCAGCGTTGGAGGATCCTACAATGAGCAGTTCTTC.

This chain joins TRBV12-5 and TRBJ1-3; D unresolved. This CDR3 is built from 13 residues. The germline CDR1 and CDR2 sequences are LGHNT and FRNRAP. The V gene lost 1 base and the J gene lost 3 bases, with 4 bases spanning the gap. The CDR3 is CASGLESGNTIYF. In DNA form, the CDR3 reads TGTGCTAGTGGTTTGGAAAGTGGAAACACCATATATTTT.

This clone was seen more than once but under ten times. The chain is built from TRBV29-1 and TRBJ1-4; D remains unclear. Trimming cost V 4 bases and J 0 bases, with 9 bases left between them. Germline CDR1 is SQVTM and CDR2 is ANQGSEA. This CDR3 is built from 14 residues. CDR3: CSVATGTTNEKLFF. In DNA, the CDR3 is TGCAGCGTTGCCACGGGAACAACTAATGAAAAACTGTTTTTT.

The V call is TRBV18, the J call TRBJ2-7, with a tentative D call TRBD1 (6 bases). CDR3 length: 12 residues. Germline V gene lookup returns CDR1 KGHSH and CDR2 LQKENI. Trimming pared 5 bases from V and 3 bases from J, leaving 8 bases between. The DNA of the CDR3 is TGTGCCAGCTCATCGGACAGCTACGAGCAGTACTTC. Protein product: CASSSDSYEQYF.

This clone was observed a few times. The chain couples TRBV7-2 to TRBJ2-1, with unresolved D. V lost 0 bases and J 10 bases, leaving 10 bases between the germline ends. Germline lookup yields CDR1 SGHTA and CDR2 FQGNSA. The CDR3 spans 13 residues. The CDR3 sequence is CASSLASPGEQFF. The CDR3 coding sequence is TGTGCCAGCAGCTTAGCGAGCCCTGGGGAGCAGTTCTTC.

A few counts support this clone. The chain links TRBV7-8 to TRBJ1-6; a possible D gene is TRBD1 (5 bases). The CDR3 totals 15 residues. The ends were cut back, 1 base at V and 10 bases at J, with 14 bases in the middle. From germline, CDR1 is SGHVS and CDR2 FQNEAQ. CDR3 sequence reads: CASSLVGQGGSPLHF. The CDR3 bases are TGTGCCAGCAGCTTAGTAGGGCAGGGTGGCTCACCCCTCCACTTT. The full variable domain, rest sourced from reference TRBV7-8 and TRBJ1-6, is GAGVSQSPRYKVAKRGQDVALRCDPISGHVSLFWYQQALGQGPEFLTYFQNEAQLDKSGLPSDRFFAERPEGSVSTLKIQRTQQEDSAVYLCASSLVGQGGSPLHFGNGTRLTVT.

The chain has TRBV11-2 and TRBJ2-1; 9 bases are a match to TRBD2. This CDR3 is 16 amino acids long. Germline CDR1 reads SGHAT; CDR2 reads FQNNGV. The ends lost 5 bases at V and 4 bases at J; junction bases unmatched: 9. The DNA for the CDR3 is TGTGCCAGCAGCGTAATAGCGGGGGCCCGTTACAATGAGCAGTTCTTC. This codes for CASSVIAGARYNEQFF.